The next 17 T cell receptor beta chains were all read from a single sample in a study of shared clonotypes between healthy human individuals. Using immunoSEQ multiplex PCR, the repertoire was profiled, and TCRdb retains in-frame clones only, with some absent. The data hold over 2,000,000 clones, with approximately 92% observed a single time. CD45RO-negative, CCR7-positively selected cells formed the naive CD8 fraction, excluding terminally differentiated effector memory CD45RA+ cells. Sequenced input: naive CD8+ T cells from PBMCs. The source is a man between 18 and 29 years old in good health. Some clones in this sample may be carry-over from other donors' samples.

V usage is TRBV4-2 and J usage is TRBJ2-5, with 7 bases matching TRBD2. The CDR3 covers 16 residues. V lost 0 bases, J lost 2 bases, and 6 bases stayed unmatched. Germline V gene sequence: CDR1 LGHNA, CDR2 YNFKEQ. In DNA form, the CDR3 reads TGTGCCAGCAGCCAAGATACGCGGGAGACTCAAGAGACCCAGTACTTC. Translating gives CASSQDTRETQETQYF.

The gene calls are TRBV5-1 and TRBJ2-1, with a tentative D call TRBD2 (5 bases). This CDR3 has 15 amino acids. Germline CDR1 and CDR2: SGHRS and YFSETQ. The ends were cut back, 3 bases at V and 4 bases at J, with 14 bases in the middle. CDR3 DNA: TGCGCCAGCAGCTCTGGACTTAGCCCGTACAATGAGCAGTTCTTC. This gives the protein CASSSGLSPYNEQFF.

The rearrangement links TRBV6-5 to TRBJ2-7, with D possibly TRBD1 on 5 matching bases. Between the trimmed V and J ends, which lost 0 bases and 6 bases, there was a span of 9 bases. CDR1 and CDR2 (germline): MNHEY, SVGAGI. The CDR3 has 13 residues. The CDR3 nucleotides are TGTGCCAGCAGTTACTCCACCCAGGGCGAGCAGTACTTC. This sequence encodes CASSYSTQGEQYF.

This chain connects TRBV11-2 to TRBJ2-1; 10 bases align to TRBD2. This CDR3 comprises 14 residues. Germline V gene data show CDR1 as SGHAT and CDR2 as FQNNGV. With 3 bases clipped from V and 6 bases from J, the junction kept 2 bases outside the gene matches. CDR3 residues: CASSFASGSNEQFF. The DNA of the CDR3 is TGTGCCAGCAGCTTCGCTAGCGGGAGCAATGAGCAGTTCTTC.

This clone is a singleton in its sample. The genes are TRBV4-2 and TRBJ2-1; a possible D gene is TRBD2 (6 bases). Trimming removed 3 bases from V and 3 bases from J, with 18 bases in between. The CDR3 totals 17 residues. Germline V lookup: CDR1 LGHNA, CDR2 YNFKEQ. DNA for the CDR3: TGTGCCAGCAGCCATCCGCGGGGTAGCCCCATCTACAATGAGCAGTTCTTC. Its translation is CASSHPRGSPIYNEQFF.

V gene TRBV4-1 combines with J gene TRBJ1-2, with D possibly TRBD1 on 5 matching bases. V was clipped by 4 bases and J by 8 bases, with 11 bases between them. The germline CDR1 and CDR2 sequences are MGHRA and YSYEKL. The length of the CDR3 is 12 residues. The CDR3 here is CASSPRGQGYTF. The CDR3 coding sequence is TGCGCCAGCAGCCCGCGGGGCCAGGGCTACACCTTC.

The rearrangement links TRBV7-7 to TRBJ2-2; 7 bases are shared with TRBD2. Trimming took 5 bases from V and 0 from J; bases not matched to a gene: 6. The CDR3 runs to 16 residues. Per germline, CDR1 SSHAT and CDR2 FNYEAQ (reference sequence). CDR3: CASSSLAESNTGELFF. CDR3 DNA sequence: TGTGCCAGCAGCAGCCTAGCGGAGTCGAACACCGGGGAGCTGTTTTTT.

This clone was observed a single time. The chain has TRBV7-8 and TRBJ1-2, with a weak D call TRBD1 (5 bases). The CDR3 extends over 14 amino acids. Trimming shortened V by 8 bases and J by 4 bases, and 17 bases separated the two germline ends. The V gene's germline CDR1 is SGHVS and CDR2 FQNEAQ. The CDR3 reads CASGGVEGIYGYTF. CDR3 nucleotide sequence: TGTGCCAGCGGAGGGGTTGAGGGGATCTATGGCTACACCTTC.

This chain joins TRBV7-2 and TRBJ2-7; D not certain. This CDR3 is built from 13 residues. Germline V CDR1 and CDR2: SGHTA, FQGNSA. Trimming shortened V by 1 base and J by 5 bases, and 9 bases separated the two germline ends. In nucleotides, the CDR3 is TGTGCCAGCAGCTTAGTTAACTACCACGAGCAGTACTTC. It encodes CASSLVNYHEQYF. The variable domain in full, with the rest retrieved from reference TRBV7-2 and TRBJ2-7, is GAGVSQSPSNKVTEKGKDVELRCDPISGHTALYWYRQSLGQGLEFLIYFQGNSAPDKSGLPSDRFSAERTGGSVSTLTIQRTQQEDSAVYLCASSLVNYHEQYFGPGTRLTVT.

The chain recombines TRBV28 with TRBJ1-2; D not certain. The CDR3 sequence is 16 residues long. Trimming cost V 7 bases and J 4 bases, with 22 bases left between them. The germline CDR1 and CDR2 sequences are MDHEN and SYDVKM. The CDR3 DNA is TGTGCCAGCACCAGCGAGGGTGAGGGAAACGGCTATGGCTACACCTTC. The encoded protein is CASTSEGEGNGYGYTF.

The chain employs TRBV7-9 and TRBJ1-1; D perhaps matches TRBD1 (5 bases). CDR1 and CDR2 (germline): SEHNR, FQNEAQ (reference sequence). V lost 8 bases, J lost 0 bases, and 13 bases lay in between. This CDR3 is 14 amino acids long. CDR3 bases: TGTGCCAGCGCCCCGGGACGGATGAACACTGAAGCTTTCTTT. This sequence encodes CASAPGRMNTEAFF.

Regarding this clone: Other DNA variants within this sample encode the same CDR3. The rearrangement links TRBV27 to TRBJ2-3; 7 nucleotides line up with TRBD1. In germline, CDR1 is MNHEY, CDR2 SMNVEV (reference sequence). This CDR3 contains 15 residues. J was trimmed by 0 bases and V by 6 bases; bases with no gene match: 6. CDR3 in amino acids: CASSLGQTSTDTQYF. The CDR3 DNA reads as TGTGCCAGCAGCCTGGGACAGACTAGCACAGATACGCAGTATTTT.

This rearrangement joins TRBV9 to TRBJ2-1, with a weak D call TRBD2 (6 bases). The CDR3 is 15 amino acids. The ends were cut back, 4 bases at V and 4 bases at J, with 15 bases in the middle. Germline V CDR1 and CDR2: SGDLS, YYNGEE. The CDR3 DNA follows: TGTGCCAGCAGCCCGCCGGGACTTGGTTACAATGAGCAGTTCTTC. This codes for CASSPPGLGYNEQFF.

This rearrangement joins TRBV5-6 to TRBJ2-7; D possibly matches TRBD1 or TRBD2 (5 bases each). The V end lost 1 base, the J end lost 7 bases, and 12 bases lay between the germline ends. CDR3 length: 13 residues. Germline values: CDR1 SGHDT, CDR2 YYEEEE. Here the CDR3 DNA reads TGTGCCAGCAGCTTGCAGGGAACGGGAGAGCAGTACTTC. This sequence encodes CASSLQGTGEQYF. Full variable domain (remainder filled in from reference TRBV5-6 and TRBJ2-7): DAGVTQSPTHLIKTRGQQVTLRCSPKSGHDTVSWYQQALGQGPQFIFQYYEEEERQRGNFPDRFSGHQFPNYSSELNVNALLLGDSALYLCASSLQGTGEQYFGPGTRLTVT.

This chain connects TRBV7-8 to TRBJ1-1, with 7 bases that match TRBD1. The J segment lost 6 bases and the V segment lost 5 bases, leaving 15 bases of the junction unmatched. Per the germline V gene, CDR1 is SGHVS and CDR2 is FQNEAQ. This CDR3 spans 16 amino acids. CDR3 in amino acids: CASSDRDRMMVAEAFF. CDR3 coding DNA: TGTGCCAGCAGCGACCGGGACAGAATGATGGTGGCTGAAGCTTTCTTT.

This clone appeared a few times. Other nucleotide sequences in the sample specify the same CDR3. CDR3 residues: CASSRTGGNTEAFF. The CDR3 DNA follows: TGTGCCAGCAGCCGGACAGGGGGGAACACTGAAGCTTTCTTT. V is TRBV16 and J is TRBJ1-1, with 10 bases that match TRBD1. CDR1 is KGHSY and CDR2 is FQNENV in the germline V gene. J was trimmed by 1 base and V by 4 bases; bases with no gene match: 0. This CDR3 region has 14 residues.

The chain recombines TRBV9 with TRBJ1-4; D possibly corresponds to TRBD1 (6 bases). Trimming shortened V by 4 bases and J by 8 bases, and 15 bases separated the two germline ends. The CDR3 spans 14 residues. CDR1 is SGDLS and CDR2 is YYNGEE in the germline V gene. CDR3 coding DNA: TGTGCCAGCAGCAAAACAGGGAAACGGGAAAAACTGTTTTTT. This encodes CASSKTGKREKLFF.